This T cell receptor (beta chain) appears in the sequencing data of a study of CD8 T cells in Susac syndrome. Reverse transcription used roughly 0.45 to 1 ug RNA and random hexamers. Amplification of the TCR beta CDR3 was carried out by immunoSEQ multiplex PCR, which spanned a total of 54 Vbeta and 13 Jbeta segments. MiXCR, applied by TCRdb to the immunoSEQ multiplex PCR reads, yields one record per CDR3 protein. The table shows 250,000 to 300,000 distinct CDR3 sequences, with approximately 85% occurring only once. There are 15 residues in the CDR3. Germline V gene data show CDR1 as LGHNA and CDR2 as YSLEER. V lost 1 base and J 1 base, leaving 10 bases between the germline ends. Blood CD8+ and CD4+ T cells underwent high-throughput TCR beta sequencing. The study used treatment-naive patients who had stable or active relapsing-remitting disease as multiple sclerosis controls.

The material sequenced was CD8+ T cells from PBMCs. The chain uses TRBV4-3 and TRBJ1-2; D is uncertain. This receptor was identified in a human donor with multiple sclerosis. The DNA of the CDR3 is TGCGCCAGCAGCCAAGGTCGAGGGAATAACTATGGCTACACCTTC. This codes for CASSQGRGNNYGYTF.